The T cell receptor (beta chain) under discussion was sequenced for a study of shared clonotypes between healthy human individuals. Germline assignment: CDR1 SEHNR and CDR2 FQNEAQ (reference sequence). The V and J ends lost 5 bases and 3 bases respectively, with 17 bases between them. This CDR3 is built from 16 residues. Assay: immunoSEQ multiplex PCR; the TCRdb copy retains only in-frame clones and omits some. The table shows approximately 530,000 clones, with almost 97% occurring only once. Sequencing used naive CD4+ T cells sorted from blood. The subset is: CD45RA+ positively selected. V usage is TRBV7-9 and J usage is TRBJ1-3; D unresolved. The sequence was collected from a woman in her 30s in good health. CDR3 amino acids: CASSTEHKGDGNTIYF. The CDR3 nucleotides are TGTGCCAGCAGCACAGAACACAAGGGAGATGGAAACACCATATATTTT.